This T cell receptor beta chain was sequenced for a study of blood T cells in healthy people across ages. Findings and limits, study-wide: More naive CD4+ cells and higher diversity marked long-lived donors relative to aged donors.

The germline V gene encodes CDR1 MNHEY and CDR2 SMNVEV (reference sequence). The CDR3 has 13 residues. The V end was cut by 3 bases, the J end by 2 bases, with 8 bases between. Turning to this clonotype: Its antigen remains unidentified.

It was with a sample-barcoded 5' primer and a J-beta primer mix that a second PCR of roughly 6 to 11 cycles was run. Each sample yielded at least 2.5 million CDR3-containing paired-end reads. MiXCR, applied by TCRdb to the 5' RACE reads, yields one record per CDR3 protein. Altogether 1,500,000 or so distinct CDR3 sequences are present, approximately 59% being singletons, with the ten largest covering 6.5% to 8.5%. The TCR originated in a man younger than 35 in good health. This chain joins TRBV27 and TRBJ2-7; unclear D gene. The sequencing input was blood. The CDR3 DNA sequence: TGTGCCAGCAGTTTCGGCGACACCTACGAGCAGTACTTC. Protein product: CASSFGDTYEQYF.